One sample yielded the 18 T cell receptor beta chains listed below, sequenced in a study of response to subunit inactivated influenza vaccine. MiXCR, applied by TCRdb to the RT-PCR reads, yields one record per CDR3 protein. The data show approximately 700,000 distinct CDR3 sequences, around 16% seen once. This sample comprised PBMCs from blood, obtained 11 to 12 days after vaccination. The receptor source for this set is a man between 45 and 60 years old who received an inactivated influenza vaccine.

V is TRBV7-6 and J is TRBJ2-5, with D tentatively TRBD2 (5 bases). The CDR3 extends over 17 amino acids. Germline CDR1 and CDR2: SGHVS and FNYEAQ. V dropped 1 base and J dropped 3 bases, with 18 bases sitting between them. DNA of the CDR3: TGTGCCAGCAGCTTAGGTCCGGGGAAGAAGATTGAAGAGACCCAGTACTTC. It codes for CASSLGPGKKIEETQYF.

This clonotype appeared a few times. V usage is TRBV11-2 and J usage is TRBJ2-2, with a weak D call TRBD1 (6 bases). CDR3 length: 18 residues. V lost 1 base and J lost 5, with 20 bases in between. CDR1 is SGHAT, CDR2 FQNNGV, per germline. The CDR3 nucleotides read TGTGCCAGCAGCTTAGGGTGGGGGCCCCATCTCGCTACCGGGGAGCTGTTTTTT. Protein: CASSLGWGPHLATGELFF.

The chain carries TRBV12-3 or TRBV12-4 and TRBJ2-3; possible D gene TRBD2, 5 bases. V was cut by 7 bases and J by 8 bases, with 16 bases left in between. The CDR3 covers 13 residues. CDR3 nucleotide sequence: TGTGCCAGCACCAGGACTGATCGGGGTACGCAGTATTTT. It codes for CASTRTDRGTQYF.

J is TRBJ1-4 and V is TRBV4-2; D is undetermined. The germline gives CDR1 LGHNA, CDR2 YNFKEQ. CDR3 length: 14 amino acids. The V gene lost 0 bases and the J gene lost 7 bases, with 9 bases spanning the gap. CDR3 region: CASSQDSWGEKLFF. The CDR3 DNA sequence: TGTGCCAGCAGCCAAGACAGTTGGGGTGAAAAACTGTTTTTT.

This clonotype was picked up a small number of times. The V gene is TRBV3-1, the J gene TRBJ1-2; D possibly corresponds to TRBD1 (6 bases). Germline V gene data show CDR1 as LGHDT and CDR2 as YNNKEL (reference sequence). V was trimmed by 1 base and J by 4 bases, leaving 13 bases between them. The CDR3 covers 15 residues. The CDR3 DNA sequence: TGTGCCAGCAGCCAAGGCCCTACAGGGCTCTATGGCTACACCTTC. Its translation is CASSQGPTGLYGYTF.

The rearrangement links TRBV20-1 to TRBJ2-1, with 7 nucleotides matching TRBD2. CDR1 DFQATT and CDR2 SNEGSKA come from the germline V gene (reference sequence). The CDR3 covers 15 residues. Trimming took 0 bases from V and 8 from J; bases not matched to a gene: 10. CDR3 in amino acids: CSARDGGGRGDEQFF. The CDR3 nucleotides read TGCAGTGCTAGAGATGGCGGGGGTCGGGGCGATGAGCAGTTCTTC.

The V and J genes are TRBV5-1 and TRBJ2-7; D gene unclear. Germline assignment: CDR1 SGHRS and CDR2 YFSETQ. CDR3 length equals 15 residues. Trimming took off 0 bases at V and 6 bases at J, with 16 bases between the two ends. CDR3 nucleotides: TGCGCCAGCAGCTTGGCCTTAGTCACTTCTAGCGAGCAGTACTTC. Translating it yields CASSLALVTSSEQYF.

The chain employs TRBV11-1 and TRBJ2-1; TRBD2 aligns across 14 bases. Trimming took 1 base from V and 6 from J; bases not matched to a gene: 17. The CDR3 is made up of 21 amino acids. Germline values: CDR1 SGHAT, CDR2 FQDESV (reference sequence). As DNA, the CDR3 is TGTGCCAGCAGCTTAGTGGCCTCCGTAATTAGGACTAGCGGGAGGAGCAATGAGCAGTTCTTC. Translated, it gives CASSLVASVIRTSGRSNEQFF.

This clonotype appeared many times. This chain uses TRBV29-1 with TRBJ2-5; 8 bases are a match to TRBD2. This CDR3 has 12 amino acids. The trim removed 3 bases at V and 5 bases at J, leaving 2 bases unmatched. Germline-derived CDR1 and CDR2 are SQVTM and ANQGSEA. This chain's CDR3 is CSVETSVETQYF. The CDR3 coding sequence is TGCAGCGTTGAGACTAGCGTTGAGACCCAGTACTTC.

CDR3 amino acids: CASSYSVSHTPYEQYF. CDR3 DNA sequence: TGTGCCAGCAGTTACTCCGTGTCACACACGCCGTACGAGCAGTACTTC. The gene calls are TRBV6-5 and TRBJ2-7; unclear D gene. Germline CDR1 reads MNHEY; CDR2 reads SVGAGI. The CDR3 loop spans 16 amino acids. Trimming stripped 0 bases from V and 4 bases from J, with 16 bases between.

In its sample, this clonotype was seen a few times. V and J are TRBV5-1 and TRBJ1-5, with TRBD1 matching 8 bases. This CDR3 has 14 amino acids. Germline CDR1 is SGHRS and CDR2 is YFSETQ. V shed 4 bases, J shed 6 bases, and the junction held 6 bases outside the gene matches. The CDR3 loop is CASSISGGGQPQHF. The DNA of the CDR3 is TGCGCCAGCAGCATATCAGGGGGCGGTCAGCCCCAGCATTTT.

This clonotype was counted between two and nine times. V and J are TRBV4-3 and TRBJ1-2; weak D call: TRBD1 (5 bases). CDR3 size: 16 residues. CDR1 is LGHNA, CDR2 YSLEER, per germline. The V end lost 3 bases, the J end lost 2 bases, and 16 bases lay between the germline ends. CDR3 coding DNA: TGCGCCAGCAGCCAGCTCTCGAGAGGGACCAACTATGGCTACACCTTC. Its protein product is CASSQLSRGTNYGYTF.

This clonotype was picked up a small number of times. The gene calls are TRBV20-1 and TRBJ2-5; 10 bases are a match to TRBD2. The length of the CDR3 is 13 residues. V dropped 6 bases and J dropped 2; count of bases not matched to a gene: 3. Per the germline V gene, CDR1 is DFQATT and CDR2 is SNEGSKA (reference sequence). CDR3 nucleotides: TGCAGTGCGCTAGCGGGAGAACAAGAGACCCAGTACTTC. This translates into CSALAGEQETQYF.

This clonotype was counted only a few times. The V and J genes are TRBV11-2 and TRBJ2-7, with D hard to call. The ends were cut back, 3 bases at V and 4 bases at J, with 13 bases in the middle. This CDR3 region has 14 residues. CDR1 and CDR2 from the germline V gene are SGHAT and FQNNGV. The CDR3 sequence is CASSFNARRYEQYF. Here the CDR3 DNA reads TGTGCCAGCAGCTTCAACGCACGGAGATACGAGCAGTACTTC.

This clonotype turned up a few times. The chain couples TRBV29-1 to TRBJ2-1; 11 nucleotides line up with TRBD2. Germline CDR1 is SQVTM and CDR2 is ANQGSEA. V dropped 6 bases and J dropped 2; count of bases not matched to a gene: 3. The CDR3 is 14 residues long. The CDR3 bases are TGCAGCGTAGTAGCGGGAGGGCCCTACAATGAGCAGTTCTTC. It encodes CSVVAGGPYNEQFF.

The chain links TRBV6-5 to TRBJ1-1; D is undetermined. CDR1 is MNHEY, CDR2 SVGAGI, per germline. V lost 2 bases to trimming and J lost 4 bases, with 8 bases between them. The CDR3 loop spans 13 amino acids. This CDR3 is CASSYGPVTEAFF. The CDR3 DNA reads as TGTGCCAGCAGTTACGGGCCAGTCACTGAAGCTTTCTTT.

This clonotype has a count of ten or more. The CDR3 sequence: CASSFRAGGELFF. Written as DNA, the CDR3 is TGTGCCAGCAGTTTCCGGGCGGGAGGGGAGCTGTTTTTT. The V and J genes are TRBV12-3 or TRBV12-4 and TRBJ2-2, with D possibly being TRBD2 (6 bases). The CDR3 contains 13 residues. Trimming left V 3 bases short and J 8 bases short, with 10 bases between.

The chain joins TRBV20-1 to TRBJ1-5; no firm D call. This CDR3 region has 15 residues. The V end was cut by 3 bases, the J end by 4 bases, with 16 bases between. The V gene's germline CDR1 is DFQATT and CDR2 SNEGSKA (reference sequence). CDR3 nucleotides: TGCAGTGCTAGTATCTCGGTCGCGGGGAATCAGCCCCAGCATTTT. Protein sequence: CSASISVAGNQPQHF.